These 10 T cell receptor beta chains were sequenced from one sample in a study of T cells in Graves' hyperthyroidism and ophthalmopathy. Researchers took RNA transcripts and amplified the TCR beta CDR3 regions from them. First-round RT-PCR targeting the TCR CDR3 was performed with the HTBI primer set. TCRdb redid the calling of the multiplex PCR reads with MiXCR, one entry per CDR3 protein. Among 500,000 to 800,000 distinct CDR3 sequences listed, 40% to 55% were seen once. Input material: peripheral blood or thyroid tissue (not recorded which). The receptors come from an adult man with Graves' disease, either hyperthyroidism or ophthalmopathy (not recorded which).

This clonotype was counted between two and nine times. The chain links TRBV4-1 to TRBJ1-2; D is uncertain. V was cut by 0 bases and J by 4 bases, with 9 bases left in between. CDR1 and CDR2 (germline): MGHRA, YSYEKL. CDR3 size: 14 residues. CDR3 sequence reads: CASSQDWYVYGYTF. The DNA for the CDR3 is TGCGCCAGCAGCCAAGATTGGTACGTCTATGGCTACACCTTC.

The genes are TRBV20-1 and TRBJ1-3; D is perhaps TRBD1 (5 bases). Germline V gene sequence: CDR1 DFQATT, CDR2 SNEGSKA (reference sequence). V dropped 2 bases and J dropped 0 bases, with 14 bases sitting between them. The CDR3 has 16 residues. The CDR3, as DNA: TGCAGTGCTAGAACCGACAGCGATAGCTCTGGAAACACCATATATTTT. Translation: CSARTDSDSSGNTIYF.

Remarks on this clonotype: Just one base apart from a much larger clone, this may be a read error. The chain employs TRBV7-8 and TRBJ1-2; 9 nucleotides align to TRBD1. Germline CDR1 SGHVS, CDR2 FQNEAQ. The CDR3 runs 14 residues. The CDR3 is CAGSATGGAGGYTF. The CDR3 nucleotides are TGTGCCGGCAGCGCAACAGGGGGCGCGGGTGGCTACACCTTC.

This chain joins TRBV25-1 and TRBJ1-6; a weak D match, TRBD1 (6 bases). This CDR3 contains 15 residues. With 1 base removed from V and 5 bases from J, the gap between germline ends came to 9 bases. Germline V gene lookup returns CDR1 MGHDK and CDR2 SYGVNS. The CDR3, as DNA: TGTGCCAGCAGTGAATCCTCAGGGGATAATTCACCCCTCCACTTT. It specifies CASSESSGDNSPLHF. Full variable domain (remainder filled in from reference TRBV25-1 and TRBJ1-6): EADIYQTPRYLVIGTGKKITLECSQTMGHDKMYWYQQDPGMELHLIHYSYGVNSTEKGDLSSESTVSRIRTEHFPLTLESARPSHTSQYLCASSESSGDNSPLHFGNGTRLTVT.

This clonotype was recorded once. At one boundary the junction diverges from the germline segment, which might be a read error. The chain employs TRBV2 and TRBJ2-7; the D gene is possibly TRBD2 (5 bases). The CDR3 contains 15 residues. Germline CDR1 reads SNHLY; CDR2 reads FYNNEI. The CDR3 DNA is TGTGCCAGCGGTGAAACGCTAGCCGTCACCTACGAGCAGTACTTC. It encodes CASGETLAVTYEQYF.

This clonotype was observed many times. The chain recombines TRBV7-3 with TRBJ2-7; D may be TRBD2 (6 bases). The CDR3 runs 16 residues. The germline V gene encodes CDR1 SGHTA and CDR2 FQGTGA. V was pared by 5 bases and J by 4 bases, with 21 bases between. The CDR3 reads CASSRQGRGRGYEQYF. The CDR3 DNA reads as TGTGCCAGCAGCCGACAAGGGCGGGGCCGGGGGTACGAGCAGTACTTC.

This clonotype was counted at least ten times. The gene calls are TRBV2 and TRBJ1-1, with TRBD1 as a possible D gene (5 bases). The ends were cut back, 8 bases at V and 6 bases at J, with 13 bases in the middle. The CDR3 contains 12 residues. The V gene's germline CDR1 is SNHLY and CDR2 FYNNEI. The CDR3 reads CASYGASAEAFF. CDR3 in DNA: TGTGCCAGCTATGGGGCATCGGCTGAAGCTTTCTTT.

The V call is TRBV19, the J call TRBJ1-4, with D maybe TRBD1 (5 bases). Looked up from germline, CDR1 is LNHDA and CDR2 is SQIVND (reference sequence). CDR3 size: 13 residues. The DNA for the CDR3 is TGTGCTAGAGATATCAGGGACTATGAAAAACTGTTTTTT. This codes for CARDIRDYEKLFF. Full variable domain (outside the CDR3, taken from reference TRBV19 and TRBJ1-4): DGGITQSPKYLFRKEGQNVTLSCEQNLNHDAMYWYRQDPGQGLRLIYYSQIVNDFQKGDIAEGYSVSREKKESFPLTVTSAQKNPTAFYLCARDIRDYEKLFFGSGTQLSVL.

The chain combines TRBV28 with TRBJ2-5; D ambiguous. The V gene lost 5 bases and the J gene lost 0 bases, with 10 bases spanning the gap. The CDR3 is 14 residues long. In germline, CDR1 is MDHEN, CDR2 SYDVKM. The CDR3 sequence is CASSPPWDQETQYF. In DNA form, the CDR3 reads TGTGCCAGCAGTCCACCCTGGGACCAAGAGACCCAGTACTTC.

This clonotype came up once. A read error is possible here, since a much larger clone lies one base away. J is TRBJ2-5 and V is TRBV20-1; TRBD1 might be the D (6 bases). This CDR3 has 13 amino acids. V was clipped by 7 bases and J by 5 bases, with 17 bases between them. Germline V gives CDR1 DFQATT, CDR2 SNEGSKA (reference sequence). Here the CDR3 DNA reads TGCAGTGTCAGACCTGGACAGTTGGAGACCCAGTACTTC. This gives the protein CSVRPGQLETQYF.